This TCR beta chain appears in the sequencing data of a study of T cell clonotyping in hematopoietic cell transplantation (dated by TCRdb to 2020 to 2022). At the level of the whole study: A total of 135 blood samples were collected in the study from a few dozen consecutive transplant recipients and their related donors. Recruitment of patients ran from late 2015 to early 2017, and follow-up continued until September 2020 or until death.

The study at large found these results: Inverse Simpson Index values from donors and from recipients before transplant predicted broader TCR repertoire diversity after transplant. Only a small fraction of recipient repertoires overlapped donor repertoires, with over 95% appearing de novo at the given depth. A decrease in recipient TCR diversity was observed after transplant, and a progressive increase in pathologically expanded clonotypes was seen from day 30 to day 180. The sample size was limited and the cells went unsorted, which meant the CD4 and CD8 repertoire contributions could not be told apart.

For CDR1 and CDR2, the germline V gene lists SGDLS and YYNGEE. V drops 3 bases and J drops 1 base, leaving 11 bases in between. Including the terminal cysteine and phenylalanine, the CDR3 comprises 14 residues. Just the 42-base CDR3 DNA is kept, in frame starting at base 1. Taken with the paper, the label for time point translates to: 100 days after allo-HCT. Blood samples were obtained from recipients approximately 28 days before transplant and at days 30, 100 and 180 after transplant. Nuclei Lysis Solution was used to extract genomic DNA from fresh or cryopreserved unfractionated peripheral blood mononuclear cells. Note on this clone: No antigen is known for it. No per-base quality is available; no much larger clone lies one base away.

TCR beta CDR3 regions were amplified from genomic DNA with the immunoSEQ assay, a bias-controlled multiplex PCR using V- and J-specific primers. In a second PCR step, the CDR3 amplicons were tagged with a proprietary barcode plus Illumina adapter sequences. CDR3 libraries were sequenced on an Illumina MiSeq instrument. Under the source paper's analysis protocol: Export and quality control were handled in immunoSEQ Analyzer 3.0, while downstream analyses relied on R Bioconductor and Immunarch. Only productive rearrangements within the normalized downsampled data set were used in the calculation of repertoire metrics. In the normalized cohort, a clonotype counted as pathologically expanded if the clonotype was larger than 5 templates. The Inverse Simpson Index was used to measure repertoire diversity. To capture all clonotypes, the CMV-specificity analyses were run on the non-normalized data set. What TCRdb holds here is the immuneACCESS table cut down to in-frame rearrangements. Part of the clones is not present; checked against another copy, under half of the missing clones reflect an unresolved V gene, and the others are unexplained. V and J calls and clone size are copied from that table; D and trimming were computed from the DNA. The sample includes 9,200 or so clones, with about 97% observed a single time. Roughly 2.2% of the sample belongs to the ten largest clones.

The TCR comes from a male patient between 60 and 69 years old who had an allogeneic stem cell transplant from a related donor, so the T cells may come from the graft donor. Some clones in this sample may be carry-over from other donors' samples. The chain was built from TRBV9 and TRBJ2-7, with the D gene possibly TRBD1 or TRBD2, each one fitting 5 bases. Sequences were derived from peripheral blood mononuclear cells, sampled 100 days after allogeneic stem cell transplant. The CDR3 here reads CASSDRDQSYEQYF. The sequence in DNA is TGTGCCAGCAGCGACCGGGACCAGTCCTACGAGCAGTACTTC.